Listed below are T cell receptor beta chains from one sample, sequenced in a study of T cells in localized non-small cell lung cancer. Profiled with immunoSEQ multiplex PCR; TCRdb holds only in-frame clones, not every one. The data show around 70,000 clones, about 90% seen once. The specimen comprised peripheral blood, sampled before any cancer treatment. These receptor sequences come from a male donor older than 55 with stage III squamous cell lung carcinoma. Both conserved end residues are part of each CDR3. The D gene is left open where the match is weak. The listing skips clone size in some rows; elsewhere it reads once, few, many or a size class.

V	J	size	D	CDR3	DNA
TRBV28	TRBJ1-3	NA	NA	CASSPTWTAPAIYF	TGTGCCAGCAGTCCCACTTGGACAGCCCCCGCCATATATTTT
TRBV11-1	TRBJ2-2	NA	NA	CASSLTSGDTGELFF	TGTGCCAGCAGCTTAACTTCGGGGGACACCGGGGAGCTGTTTTTT
TRBV28	TRBJ1-3	NA	TRBD1	CASSFGADRWAIYF	TGTGCCAGCAGTTTCGGGGCGGACAGGTGGGCCATATATTTT
TRBV6-6	TRBJ1-5	once	NA	CASIGSRNQPQHF	TGTGCCAGCATCGGGTCGAGGAATCAGCCCCAGCATTTT
TRBV10-3	TRBJ1-4	NA	NA	CAISGVPGEKLFF	TGTGCCATCAGTGGGGTCCCGGGTGAAAAACTGTTTTTT
TRBV9	TRBJ2-3	NA	TRBD2	CASSVAGVAGASGTFGDTQYF	TGTGCCAGCAGCGTAGCTGGGGTAGCGGGGGCCTCGGGGACCTTTGGAGATACGCAGTATTTT
TRBV5-4	TRBJ2-2	NA	NA	CASRQGRGGQNTGELFF	TGTGCCAGCAGGCAAGGAAGGGGGGGCCAGAACACCGGGGAGCTGTTTTTT
TRBV11-2	TRBJ2-7	NA	NA	CASSLIKGIGYEQYF	TGTGCCAGCAGCTTAATTAAAGGTATTGGCTACGAGCAGTACTTC
TRBV5-6	TRBJ2-4	NA	NA	CASSFLQLPHGAKNIQYF	TGTGCCAGCAGCTTTTTGCAGTTACCACATGGAGCCAAAAACATTCAGTACTTC
TRBV7-7	TRBJ2-1	NA	NA	CASSLDGGNSYNEQFF	TGTGCTAGCAGCTTAGATGGAGGGAACTCCTACAATGAGCAGTTCTTC
TRBV11-1	TRBJ1-2	few	NA	CASSSSGLNTF	TGTGCCAGCAGCTCCTCCGGACTTAACACCTTC
TRBV28	TRBJ1-1	NA	NA	CASSLGGGTEAFF	TGTGCCAGCAGTCTGGGGGGGGGCACTGAAGCTTTCTTT
TRBV5-1	TRBJ2-7	NA	TRBD1	CASRQYGTVVYEQYF	TGCGCCAGCAGGCAGTACGGGACAGTGGTCTACGAGCAGTACTTC
TRBV6-5	TRBJ1-1	once	NA	CASSSLRFTEAFF	TGTGCCAGCAGTTCTCTGAGGTTCACTGAAGCTTTCTTT
TRBV29-1	TRBJ1-4	NA	NA	CSVTKNEKLFF	TGCAGCGTTACAAAAAATGAAAAACTGTTTTTT
TRBV2	TRBJ1-6	NA	NA	CASSGLNSYNSPLHF	TGTGCCAGCAGTGGTTTGAACTCCTATAATTCACCCCTCCACTTT
TRBV30	TRBJ1-6	NA	NA	CAWLSGRNSPLHF	TGTGCCTGGTTATCGGGACGGAATTCACCCCTCCACTTT
TRBV19	TRBJ2-2	few	NA	CASSPLLATGELFF	TGTGCCAGTAGTCCCCTACTAGCCACCGGGGAGCTGTTTTTT
TRBV7-9	TRBJ1-6	once	NA	CASSSNTGRNSPLHF	TGTGCCAGCAGCTCTAACACAGGGCGGAATTCACCCCTCCACTTT
TRBV13	TRBJ2-7	NA	NA	CASSYLDGTFARSYEQYF	TGTGCCAGCAGCTACCTAGACGGGACCTTTGCACGATCCTACGAGCAGTACTTC
TRBV7-9	TRBJ1-1	NA	TRBD1	CASSWPGTGMNTEAFF	TGTGCCAGCAGCTGGCCCGGGACAGGGATGAACACTGAAGCTTTCTTT
TRBV28	TRBJ2-2	NA	TRBD1	CASSPGQVNTGELFF	TGTGCCAGCAGCCCGGGACAGGTTAACACCGGGGAGCTGTTTTTT
TRBV11-1	TRBJ1-1	NA	TRBD1	CASSLTFLDRENTEAFF	TGTGCCAGCAGCTTAACGTTCTTGGACAGGGAGAACACTGAAGCTTTCTTT
TRBV5-5	TRBJ2-3	NA	NA	CASSFGGISTDTQYF	TGTGCCAGCAGCTTTGGGGGGATAAGCACAGATACGCAGTATTTT
TRBV7-9	TRBJ1-1	NA	TRBD1	CASSATGAEAFF	TGTGCCAGCAGCGCCACAGGGGCTGAAGCTTTCTTT
TRBV6-4	TRBJ2-1	NA	NA	CASSAGQTYNEQFF	TGTGCCAGCAGTGCGGGGCAAACCTACAATGAGCAGTTCTTC
TRBV28	TRBJ1-5	NA	TRBD1	CASSAPGQNQPQHF	TGTGCCAGCAGTGCCCCGGGACAGAATCAGCCCCAGCATTTT
TRBV6-6	TRBJ1-6	NA	NA	CASSSGDDNSPLHF	TGTGCCAGCAGTTCAGGGGATGATAATTCACCCCTCCACTTT
TRBV29-1	TRBJ1-4	few	NA	CSVEILTTPGKLFF	TGCAGCGTCGAGATACTAACAACCCCTGGGAAACTGTTTTTT
TRBV6-5	TRBJ1-6	NA	NA	CASKNGQPNSPLHF	TGTGCCAGCAAAAACGGGCAACCGAATTCACCCCTCCACTTT
TRBV5-1	TRBJ2-6	once	NA	CASSTASSGANVLTF	TGCGCCAGCAGCACAGCCAGCTCTGGGGCCAACGTCCTGACTTTC
TRBV23-1	TRBJ2-2	NA	NA	CASPPVRAGGDTGELFF	TGCGCCAGCCCCCCGGTGAGGGCGGGCGGTGACACCGGGGAGCTGTTTTTT
TRBV4-2	TRBJ1-2	NA	NA	CASSRAAEGYTF	TGTGCCAGCAGCCGAGCTGCTGAGGGCTACACCTTC
TRBV27	TRBJ1-2	NA	TRBD1	CASSPRWDSSYGYTF	TGTGCCAGCAGTCCACGCTGGGACAGCTCCTATGGCTACACCTTC
TRBV11-2	TRBJ2-1	NA	TRBD2	CASSATSGGFGNEQFF	TGTGCCAGCAGCGCCACTAGCGGGGGGTTCGGGAATGAGCAGTTCTTC
TRBV5-1	TRBJ2-5	NA	TRBD2	CASSLRTSGGTHLETQYF	TGCGCCAGCAGCCTTCGGACTAGCGGGGGGACCCACCTGGAGACCCAGTACTTC
TRBV10-2	TRBJ1-5	NA	NA	CASRIGGSRSNQPQHF	TGCGCCAGCAGGATCGGGGGATCTAGAAGCAATCAGCCCCAGCATTTT
TRBV28	TRBJ1-5	NA	NA	CASRFVFSNQPQHF	TGTGCCAGCAGGTTTGTCTTTAGCAATCAGCCCCAGCATTTT
TRBV5-4	TRBJ1-5	once	NA	CASSPYSGVDSNQPQHF	TGTGCCAGCAGCCCTTACTCGGGGGTCGATAGCAATCAGCCCCAGCATTTT
TRBV12-5	TRBJ2-7	once	TRBD1	CASGFYDRGIDEQYF	TGTGCTAGTGGTTTTTACGACAGGGGGATTGACGAGCAGTACTTC
TRBV19	TRBJ1-4	NA	NA	CASSKVAGRNEKLFF	TGTGCCAGTAGTAAGGTGGCAGGCAGGAATGAAAAACTGTTTTTT
TRBV5-1	TRBJ1-1	NA	TRBD1	CASSLTGTGGNTEAFF	TGCGCCAGCAGCTTAACCGGGACAGGGGGGAACACTGAAGCTTTCTTT
TRBV9	TRBJ1-2	NA	NA	CASSAPLGGSLEYGYTF	TGTGCCAGCAGCGCTCCCCTCGGGGGGTCTCTCGAGTATGGCTACACCTTC
TRBV6-1	TRBJ2-2	NA	TRBD2	CASSESGGRPNTGELFF	TGTGCCAGCAGCGAATCCGGGGGGAGGCCGAACACCGGGGAGCTGTTTTTT
TRBV18	TRBJ1-1	NA	NA	CASSLRQNTEAFF	TGTGCCAGCTCACTTCGACAGAACACTGAAGCTTTCTTT
TRBV6-1	TRBJ2-5	NA	TRBD1	CANSDRVQETQYF	TGTGCCAACTCCGACAGGGTCCAAGAGACCCAGTACTTC
TRBV2	TRBJ2-5	NA	NA	CASKERLAVDPGAQYF	TGTGCCAGCAAGGAACGGTTAGCGGTCGATCCGGGGGCCCAGTACTTC
TRBV28	TRBJ2-1	NA	NA	CASSLPRYGAWFF	TGTGCCAGCAGTCTCCCCAGATATGGCGCGTGGTTCTTC
TRBV12-5	TRBJ2-7	once	NA	CASGLVLGTRTDFYEQYF	TGTGCTAGTGGTTTGGTACTGGGTACCCGGACGGACTTCTACGAGCAGTACTTC
TRBV5-4	TRBJ1-1	NA	NA	CASSSNTEAFF	TGTGCCAGCAGCTCAAACACTGAAGCTTTCTTT
TRBV5-8	TRBJ2-3	NA	NA	CASSLGDSVTDTQYF	TGTGCCAGCAGCCTGGGGGACTCCGTCACAGATACGCAGTATTTT
TRBV5-4	TRBJ1-4	NA	TRBD1	CASSLLTGGGEKLFF	TGTGCCAGCAGCCTCCTGACAGGGGGAGGTGAAAAACTGTTTTTT
TRBV5-6	TRBJ2-6	NA	NA	CASSLGSRVGQGVLTF	TGTGCCAGCAGCTTGGGAAGCAGGGTGGGGCAGGGCGTCCTGACTTTC
TRBV15	TRBJ2-5	few	NA	CATSPQGKLADQETQYF	TGTGCCACCAGCCCCCAGGGGAAACTAGCTGACCAAGAGACCCAGTACTTC
TRBV7-9	TRBJ2-5	NA	NA	CASSSRQGSFQETQYF	TGTGCCAGCAGCTCCCGGCAGGGGTCCTTCCAAGAGACCCAGTACTTC
TRBV2	TRBJ1-5	NA	NA	CASSERTASNQPQHF	TGTGCCAGCAGTGAAAGAACAGCTAGCAATCAGCCCCAGCATTTT
TRBV4-2	TRBJ1-1	NA	NA	CASSQASRENTEAFF	TGTGCCAGCAGCCAAGCCTCACGGGAGAACACTGAAGCTTTCTTT